This T cell receptor beta chain was identified during a study of T cells in Graves' hyperthyroidism and ophthalmopathy. The TCR beta CDR3 regions underwent amplification using RNA transcripts as the source. HTBI primers were used for first-round RT-PCR of the TCR CDR3. TCRdb passed the multiplex PCR reads through MiXCR, listing each CDR3 protein once. Altogether about half a million distinct CDR3 sequences are present, less than 25% being singletons, with the ten largest covering less than 30%. In this sample, this clonotype turned up a few times. CDR3 size: 14 residues. Trimming shortened V by 5 bases and J by 1 base, and 11 bases separated the two germline ends.

This clonotype was obtained from a man aged 18-30 years with Graves' hyperthyroidism. Sequencing input: blood. This chain joins TRBV12-3 or TRBV12-4 and TRBJ2-5; D not certain. The DNA of the CDR3 is TGTGCCAGCAGTCCGGTGGCAGGCCAAGAGACCCAGTACTTC. Translation: CASSPVAGQETQYF.